This record concerns one T cell receptor beta chain sequence. With V trimmed by 11 bases and J by 5 bases, 8 bases remained unmatched. Germline CDR1 is KGHDR and CDR2 is SFDVKD. The CDR3 covers 12 residues. This sample is drawn from a study of blood T cell repertoires in COVID-19. Across the whole study: T cells, B-cell-depleted T cells, or PBMCs supplied cDNA or gDNA.

Original data processing: Nucleated cell counts were estimated from reference gene primer amplification. Profiled with immunoSEQ multiplex PCR; TCRdb holds only in-frame clones, not every one. The V and J calls and clone size were taken over from that table, and D and trimming were inferred from the DNA. The sample carries about 210,000 clones, 92% recorded once. The origin of this receptor is a man aged 30 to 45 with acute or convalescent COVID-19. The genes are TRBV24-1 and TRBJ2-7; 7 bases are a match to TRBD1. The sample was peripheral blood. In DNA, the CDR3 is TGTGCCATCCGACAGGGAAGAAACGAGCAGTACTTC. Its protein product is CAIRQGRNEQYF.